This TCR beta chain was sequenced in a study of T cells after yellow fever vaccination. This clonotype was recorded a few times. It was through 5'RACE template switching that TCR cDNA was made, with a universal primer site and UMIs added. TCRdb called the 5' RACE reads again in MiXCR, with one record for every CDR3 protein. The sample contains about 340,000 distinct CDR3 sequences, roughly 4% of which appear only once. The TCR comes from a man between 18 and 29 years old who received the YFV17D yellow fever vaccine. Sequencing was performed on PBMCs, taken 5 days after the yellow fever booster vaccination.

As DNA, the CDR3 is TGTGCCAGCAGCCCTAGACAGGGCCGTCGAGAGACCCAGTACTTC. Translating it yields CASSPRQGRRETQYF. The chain carries TRBV14 and TRBJ2-5; 7 nucleotides align to TRBD1. Per germline, CDR1 SGHDN and CDR2 FVKESK. V dropped 4 bases and J dropped 4; count of bases not matched to a gene: 9. The CDR3 sequence is 15 residues long.